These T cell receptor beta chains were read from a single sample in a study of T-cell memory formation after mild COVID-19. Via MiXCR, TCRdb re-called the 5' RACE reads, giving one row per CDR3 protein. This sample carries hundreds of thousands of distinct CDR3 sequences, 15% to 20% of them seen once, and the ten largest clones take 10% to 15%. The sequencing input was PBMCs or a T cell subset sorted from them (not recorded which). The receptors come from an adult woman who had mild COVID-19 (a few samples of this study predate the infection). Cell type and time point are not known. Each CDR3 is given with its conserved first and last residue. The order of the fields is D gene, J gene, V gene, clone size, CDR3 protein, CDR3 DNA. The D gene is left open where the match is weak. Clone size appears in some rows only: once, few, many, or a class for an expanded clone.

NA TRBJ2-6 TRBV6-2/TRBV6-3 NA CASSYGTSGANVLTF TGTGCCAGCAGTTACGGGACCTCTGGGGCCAACGTCCTGACTTTC
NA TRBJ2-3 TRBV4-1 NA CASSHARRDTQYF TGCGCCAGCAGCCACGCCCGACGAGATACGCAGTATTTT
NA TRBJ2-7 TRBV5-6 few CASSRLIAYEQYF TGTGCCAGCAGCCGTCTTATAGCCTACGAGCAGTACTTC
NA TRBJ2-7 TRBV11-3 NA CASSLETGRSYEQYF TGTGCCAGCAGCTTAGAAACAGGGAGGTCCTACGAGCAGTACTTC
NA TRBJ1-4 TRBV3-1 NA CASSPGINEKLFF TGTGCCAGCAGCCCGGGGATTAATGAAAAACTGTTTTTT
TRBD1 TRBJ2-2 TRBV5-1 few CASSRDRGAGELFF TGCGCCAGCAGCCGCGACAGGGGGGCCGGGGAGCTGTTTTTT
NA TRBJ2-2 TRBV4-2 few CASSQADVNTGELFF TGTGCCAGCAGCCAAGCAGACGTGAACACCGGGGAGCTGTTTTTT
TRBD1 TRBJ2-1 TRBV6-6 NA CASRRSGTGGNNEQFF TGTGCCAGCAGACGCTCCGGGACAGGGGGAAACAATGAGCAGTTCTTC
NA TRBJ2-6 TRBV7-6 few CASSYSPSGANVLTF TGTGCCAGCAGTTATTCTCCCTCTGGGGCCAACGTCCTGACTTTC
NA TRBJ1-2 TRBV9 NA CASSVYARSSAYGYTF TGTGCCAGCAGCGTATACGCAAGGAGCTCGGCTTATGGCTACACCTTC
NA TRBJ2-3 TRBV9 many CASSVRSGTSTDTQYF TGTGCCAGCAGCGTACGGAGCGGCACGAGCACAGATACGCAGTATTTT
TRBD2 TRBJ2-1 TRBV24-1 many CATEKTSGGNNEQFF TGTGCCACCGAAAAGACTAGCGGGGGAAACAATGAGCAGTTCTTC
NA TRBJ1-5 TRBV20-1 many CSAESDSQDQPQHF TGCAGTGCTGAATCGGACAGCCAAGATCAGCCCCAGCATTTT
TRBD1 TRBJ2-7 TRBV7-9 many CASSTATGSYEQYF TGTGCCAGCAGCACAGCGACAGGGTCCTACGAGCAGTACTTC
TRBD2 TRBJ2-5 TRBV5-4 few CASSLALAGIQETQYF TGTGCCAGCAGCTTGGCACTAGCGGGGATCCAAGAGACCCAGTACTTC
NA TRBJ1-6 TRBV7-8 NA CASSLTGTIINSPLHF TGTGCCAGCAGCTTAACCGGAACGATAATTAATTCACCCCTCCACTTT
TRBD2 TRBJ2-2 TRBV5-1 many CASSPPGLAGTGELFF TGCGCCAGCAGCCCACCGGGACTAGCGGGGACCGGGGAGCTGTTTTTT
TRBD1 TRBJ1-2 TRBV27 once CASSTLLRGQINYGYTF TGTGCCAGCAGTACCCTCCTCAGGGGGCAGATTAACTATGGCTACACCTTC
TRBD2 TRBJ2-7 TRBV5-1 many CASSLVTAGVSEQYF TGCGCCAGCAGCTTGGTTACAGCGGGAGTATCCGAGCAGTACTTC
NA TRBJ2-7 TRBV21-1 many CASSTRARQGAGYEQYF TGTGCCAGCAGCACGAGGGCCCGACAGGGGGCAGGCTACGAGCAGTACTTC
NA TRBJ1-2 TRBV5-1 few CASSLGQVYGYTF TGTGCCAGCAGTTTAGGGCAAGTCTATGGCTACACCTTC
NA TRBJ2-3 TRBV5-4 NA CASSSITGGGTDTQYF TGTGCCAGCAGCAGCATAACAGGGGGGGGAACAGATACGCAGTATTTT
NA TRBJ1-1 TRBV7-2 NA CASSLVQTEAFF TGTGCCAGCAGCTTAGTACAGACTGAAGCTTTCTTT
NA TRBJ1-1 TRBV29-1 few CSVSPWETEAFF TGCAGCGTTTCCCCCTGGGAGACTGAAGCTTTCTTT
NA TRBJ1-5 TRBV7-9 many CASSLAPPSGALNQPQHF TGTGCCAGCAGCTTAGCTCCCCCCTCCGGGGCTCTCAATCAGCCCCAGCATTTT
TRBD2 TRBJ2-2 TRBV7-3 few CASSLSGGAGTGELFF TGTGCCAGCAGCTTAAGCGGGGGGGCCGGGACCGGGGAGCTGTTTTTT
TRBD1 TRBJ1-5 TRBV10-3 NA CAIRAGGGQPQHF TGTGCCATCAGAGCAGGGGGCGGGCAGCCCCAGCATTTT
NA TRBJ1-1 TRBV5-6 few CASSPWNRRDTEAFF TGTGCCAGCAGCCCGTGGAACAGAAGAGACACTGAAGCTTTCTTT
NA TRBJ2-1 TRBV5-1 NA CASSLSFGASGNEQFF TGCGCCAGCAGCTTGAGTTTCGGGGCTTCGGGAAATGAGCAGTTCTTC
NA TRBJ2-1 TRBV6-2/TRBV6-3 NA CASGVDEQFF TGTGCCAGCGGGGTGGATGAGCAGTTCTTC
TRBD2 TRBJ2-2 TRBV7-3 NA CASSPTSGMGGELFF TGTGCCAGCAGCCCAACTAGCGGGATGGGCGGGGAGCTGTTTTTT
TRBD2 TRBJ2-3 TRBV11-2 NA CASSLVGGASDTQYF TGTGCCAGCAGCTTAGTCGGGGGGGCCTCAGATACGCAGTATTTT
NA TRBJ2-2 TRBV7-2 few CASSEDTSNTGELFF TGTGCCAGCAGCGAAGACACATCGAACACCGGGGAGCTGTTTTTT
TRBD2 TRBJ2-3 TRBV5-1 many CASSSSGRVADTQYF TGCGCCAGCAGCTCGAGCGGGAGGGTGGCAGATACGCAGTATTTT
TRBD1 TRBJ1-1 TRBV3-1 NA CASSEAGTENTEAFF TGTGCCAGCAGCGAGGCCGGGACAGAGAACACTGAAGCTTTCTTT
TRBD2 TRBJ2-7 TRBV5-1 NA CASSSGLAGSEQYF TGCGCCAGCAGCTCGGGACTAGCGGGATCCGAGCAGTACTTC
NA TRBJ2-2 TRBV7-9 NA CARGQCENTGELFF TGTGCCCGGGGGCAGTGCGAGAACACCGGGGAGCTGTTTTTT
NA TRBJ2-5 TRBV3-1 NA CASTLRGGARETQYF TGTGCCAGCACCTTAAGGGGGGGGGCGAGGGAGACCCAGTACTTC
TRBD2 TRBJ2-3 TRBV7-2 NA CASSLEGLAGTDTQFF TGTGCCAGCAGCTTAGAGGGACTAGCGGGCACAGATACGCAGTTTTTT
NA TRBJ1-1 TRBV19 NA CASGLTGGNTEAFF TGTGCCAGCGGACTGACCGGGGGAAACACTGAAGCTTTCTTT
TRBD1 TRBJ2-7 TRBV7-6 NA CASSLDGTGFYEQYF TGTGCCAGCAGCTTGGATGGGACAGGATTTTACGAGCAGTACTTC
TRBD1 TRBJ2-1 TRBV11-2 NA CASSADRGKRNEQFF TGTGCCAGCAGCGCGGACAGGGGGAAGAGGAATGAGCAGTTCTTC
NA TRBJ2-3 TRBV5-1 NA CASSPAGPDTQYF TGCGCCAGCAGCCCTGCAGGGCCTGATACGCAGTATTTT
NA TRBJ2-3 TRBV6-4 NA CASRPLPSTDTQYF TGTGCCAGCAGACCCCTTCCATCGACAGATACGCAGTATTTT
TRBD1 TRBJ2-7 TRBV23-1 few CASSQSLGTAEQYF TGCGCCAGCAGTCAATCGCTGGGGACAGCTGAGCAGTACTTC
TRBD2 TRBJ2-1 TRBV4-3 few CASSQKLAGVKFF TGCGCCAGCAGCCAAAAGCTAGCGGGAGTTAAGTTCTTC
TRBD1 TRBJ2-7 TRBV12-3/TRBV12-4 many CASRRTGNEQYF TGTGCCAGCAGACGGACAGGGAACGAGCAGTACTTC
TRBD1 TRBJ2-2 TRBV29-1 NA CSARTGNTGELFF TGCAGCGCTCGGACAGGCAACACCGGGGAGCTGTTTTTT
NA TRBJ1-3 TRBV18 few CASSPTDPPGNTIYF TGTGCCAGCTCACCGACGGACCCACCTGGAAACACCATATATTTT
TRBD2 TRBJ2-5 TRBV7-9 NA CASSSQSFKGGRKKETQYF TGTGCCAGCAGCTCCCAGTCTTTTAAAGGCGGGAGAAAAAAGGAGACCCAGTACTTC